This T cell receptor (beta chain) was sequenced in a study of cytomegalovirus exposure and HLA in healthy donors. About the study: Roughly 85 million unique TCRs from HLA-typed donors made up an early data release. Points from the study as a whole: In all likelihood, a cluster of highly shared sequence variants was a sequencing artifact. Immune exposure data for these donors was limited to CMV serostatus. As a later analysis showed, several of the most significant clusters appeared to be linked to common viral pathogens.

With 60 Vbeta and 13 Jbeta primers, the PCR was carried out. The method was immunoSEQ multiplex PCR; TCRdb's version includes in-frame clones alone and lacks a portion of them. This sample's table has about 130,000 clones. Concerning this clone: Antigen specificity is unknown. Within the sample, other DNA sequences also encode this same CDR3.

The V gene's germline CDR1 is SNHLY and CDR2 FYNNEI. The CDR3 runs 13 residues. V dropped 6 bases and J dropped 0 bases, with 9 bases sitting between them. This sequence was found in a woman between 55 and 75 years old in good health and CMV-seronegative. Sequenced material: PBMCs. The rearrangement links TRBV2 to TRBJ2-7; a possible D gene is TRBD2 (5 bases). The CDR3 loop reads CASRRDSSYEQYF. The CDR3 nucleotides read TGTGCCAGCAGGAGGGATAGCTCCTACGAGCAGTACTTC.